Presented here are 6 T cell receptor beta chains from one specimen sequenced in a study of shared clonotypes between healthy human individuals. Only CD45RO-negative cells positively selected for CCR7 counted as naive CD8 cells, so terminally differentiated effector memory CD45RA+ cells were excluded. Clones were read by immunoSEQ multiplex PCR, and TCRdb kept only the in-frame ones, dropping some. The sample has around 1.9 million clones, about 93% seen once; the top ten hold 1.5% to 2%. Sequencing was performed on naive CD8+ T cells from PBMCs. These receptors were obtained from a man younger than 35 in good health. Some clones in this sample may be carry-over from other donors' samples.

Points on this clone: Other DNA sequences in the same sample also yield this CDR3. The chain links TRBV6-5 to TRBJ1-1, with D uncertain. The germline V gene has CDR1 MNHEY and CDR2 SVGAGI. There are 13 residues in the CDR3. V shed 2 bases and J shed 5 bases, with 9 bases lying between them. The CDR3 region is CASSYDGRTEAFF. The CDR3 DNA reads as TGTGCCAGCAGTTACGACGGGAGAACTGAAGCTTTCTTT.

This clone was detected a few times. J is TRBJ1-1 and V is TRBV9; D is undetermined. Germline CDR1 reads SGDLS; CDR2 reads YYNGEE. The CDR3 runs 14 residues. V lost 0 bases and J 1 base, leaving 7 bases between the germline ends. The CDR3 region has the DNA TGTGCCAGCAGCGTAGACGGAGCGAACACTGAAGCTTTCTTT. Translation: CASSVDGANTEAFF.

The genes are TRBV2 and TRBJ2-2; a possible D gene is TRBD2 (6 bases). In germline, CDR1 is SNHLY, CDR2 FYNNEI. This CDR3 has 12 amino acids. Trimming stripped 8 bases from V and 4 bases from J, with 8 bases between. Written as DNA, the CDR3 is TGTGCCAGCTTAGCGGCCACCGGGGAGCTGTTTTTT. Its translation: CASLAATGELFF.

The V call is TRBV7-9, the J call TRBJ2-1, with 10 bases that match TRBD2. The CDR3 is made up of 16 amino acids. Germline V CDR1 and CDR2: SEHNR, FQNEAQ (reference sequence). J was trimmed by 5 bases and V by 4 bases; bases with no gene match: 8. This chain's CDR3 is CASSSPSSGGHNEQFF. DNA of the CDR3: TGTGCCAGCAGCTCCCCGAGTAGCGGGGGGCACAATGAGCAGTTCTTC.

The V gene is TRBV19, the J gene TRBJ2-7, with 8 bases lining up with TRBD1. Looked up from germline, CDR1 is LNHDA and CDR2 is SQIVND (reference sequence). Trimming cost V 4 bases and J 4 bases; bases outside gene matches: 9. This CDR3 spans 15 amino acids. The CDR3 DNA reads as TGTGCCAGTAGTAATTTTGACAGGGGTCTGTACGAGCAGTACTTC. The encoded protein is CASSNFDRGLYEQYF.

CDR3 DNA sequence: TGTGCCAGCAGTGTCGAAACGGGACTAGCGGGTTTAGCTAGCACAGATACGCAGTATTTT. Its protein product is CASSVETGLAGLASTDTQYF. The chain couples TRBV27 to TRBJ2-3; 12 bases align to TRBD2. Germline CDR1 is MNHEY and CDR2 is SMNVEV (reference sequence). V lost 5 bases to trimming and J lost 0 bases; unmatched junction nucleotides: 15. This CDR3 has 20 amino acids.